The TCR beta chain under discussion was sequenced for a study of blood T cell repertoires in COVID-19. For the study at large: From the United States, Italy and Spain came samples of acute and convalescent COVID-19.

The Seattle patients joined while their infection was active and were tracked longitudinally afterward. Sequencing used immunoSEQ multiplex PCR; TCRdb keeps in-frame clones, though not all of them. The profile covers 330,000 or so clones, with 80% to 90% appearing a single time and roughly a tenth taken by the ten largest. The source is a man aged 25-45 years with COVID-19, enrolled during active disease. Sequencing used peripheral blood.

The CDR3: CASSLRTSGKETQYF. CDR3 nucleotide sequence: TGTGCCAGCAGCTTGAGGACTAGCGGAAAAGAGACCCAGTACTTC. V gene TRBV7-7 combines with J gene TRBJ2-5, with 10 bases aligning to TRBD2. The V segment lost 3 bases and the J segment 3 bases; nucleotides outside the gene matches: 4. Germline V gene data show CDR1 as SSHAT and CDR2 as FNYEAQ (reference sequence). This CDR3 has 15 amino acids.